This T cell receptor beta chain was recovered during a study of radiation and T cells in renal cell carcinoma. Sequencing was performed with immunoSEQ multiplex PCR; in TCRdb, only in-frame clones are kept and a portion is missing. Found here are approximately 120,000 clones, roughly 85% of them singletons; the top ten hold about 3%. Indicated time point: baseline pretreatment blood. This sample's treatment: 15 Gy SBRT to primary tumor, nephrectomy 4 weeks later. Turning to this clone: The antigen is undetermined.

After removal of 2 bases from V and 3 bases from J, the junction contained 3 bases not matched to a gene. The CDR3 covers 15 residues. Germline CDR1 reads SGHRS; CDR2 reads YFSETQ. Study observations and caveats: Baseline intratumoral clonotype presence is unknown without pretreatment biopsies.

V gene TRBV5-1 combines with J gene TRBJ2-7; 12 positions match TRBD2. Sequencing was performed on blood, taken from a patient whose treatment included radiotherapy and nephrectomy. The receptor comes from a woman aged 60-75 years with renal cell carcinoma. CDR3 sequence: CASSLLAGGNYEQYF. Here the CDR3 DNA reads TGCGCCAGCAGCTTACTAGCGGGAGGAAACTACGAGCAGTACTTC.